A selection of T cell receptor beta chains follows, all from one sample in a study of blood T cell repertoires in COVID-19. Using immunoSEQ multiplex PCR, the repertoire was profiled, and TCRdb retains in-frame clones only, with some absent. The profile shows about 120,000 clones, 74% of them singletons. Specimen: peripheral blood. The receptors derive from a man in his 60s with acute or convalescent COVID-19. The CDR3 runs from the conserved cysteine through the conserved F or W. The D gene is left open where the match is weak. Expanded clones are given a class, and other clones once, few, many or no size at all.

d_gene	v_gene	abundance	j_gene	CDR3aa	CDR3nt
TRBD1	TRBV18	NA	TRBJ2-1	CASSGLLQGLNEQFF	TGTGCCAGCTCCGGATTACTACAGGGGTTGAATGAGCAGTTCTTC
NA	TRBV5-4	few	TRBJ1-1	CASSLIDRNTEAFF	TGTGCCAGCAGCTTGATAGACAGGAACACTGAAGCTTTCTTT
TRBD1	TRBV6-5	few	TRBJ1-2	CASSVDRMGGYTF	TGTGCCAGCAGCGTGGACAGGATGGGTGGCTACACCTTC
NA	TRBV5-6	NA	TRBJ2-2	CASSQQGPGTGELFF	TGTGCCAGCAGTCAGCAGGGGCCCGGCACCGGGGAGCTGTTTTTT
NA	TRBV3-1/TRBV3-2	NA	TRBJ2-1	CASTTGSWTSNEQFF	TGTGCCAGCACCACGGGGTCCTGGACGTCGAATGAGCAGTTCTTC
TRBD2	TRBV3-1/TRBV3-2	NA	TRBJ2-3	CASSQSSLIAGGTDTQYF	TGTGCCAGCAGCCAAAGCTCTCTAATAGCGGGGGGCACAGATACGCAGTATTTT
NA	TRBV9	NA	TRBJ2-5	CASSTLVEPTQYF	TGTGCCAGCAGCACTTTGGTGGAGCCAACTCAGTACTTC
NA	TRBV6-5	NA	TRBJ1-1	CASLAKGGNTEAFF	TGTGCCAGCCTCGCGAAAGGGGGAAACACTGAAGCTTTCTTT
NA	TRBV28	NA	TRBJ1-5	CASRGGNQPQHF	TGTGCCAGCAGGGGAGGGAATCAGCCCCAGCATTTT
NA	TRBV10-3	NA	TRBJ1-2	CAISESLQNYGYTF	TGTGCCATCAGTGAGTCGCTACAGAACTATGGCTACACCTTC
TRBD1	TRBV3-1/TRBV3-2	NA	TRBJ1-2	CASSHRDRGGYTF	TGTGCCAGCAGCCACCGGGACAGGGGTGGCTACACCTTC
TRBD1	TRBV29-1	NA	TRBJ2-3	CSVKPGQGMNTQYF	TGCAGCGTTAAACCGGGACAGGGTATGAATACGCAGTATTTT
NA	TRBV18	NA	TRBJ1-1	CASSPGDLRLNTEAFF	TGTGCCAGCTCACCCGGTGACTTGAGGCTGAACACTGAAGCTTTCTTT
NA	TRBV11-2	NA	TRBJ1-5	CASSLISNQPQHF	TGTGCCAGCAGCCTTATTAGCAATCAGCCCCAGCATTTT
NA	TRBV6-1	NA	TRBJ1-2	CASSESRGKNYGYTF	TGTGCCAGCAGTGAATCACGGGGGAAAAACTATGGCTACACCTTC
TRBD1	TRBV6-6	NA	TRBJ1-1	CASGDPTGGTEAFF	TGTGCCAGCGGAGACCCGACAGGGGGAACTGAAGCTTTCTTT
NA	TRBV7-8	NA	TRBJ1-4	CASSLSRGRTNEKLFF	TGTGCCAGCAGCCTCTCCCGGGGTCGGACTAATGAAAAACTGTTTTTT
NA	TRBV5-1	once	TRBJ2-3	CASSFGQITDTQYF	TGCGCCAGCAGCTTCGGACAGATCACAGATACGCAGTATTTT
NA	TRBV19	NA	TRBJ1-5	CASSSQRQGNQPQHF	TGTGCCAGTAGTTCCCAAAGACAGGGCAATCAGCCCCAGCATTTT
NA	TRBV11-1	NA	TRBJ1-1	CASSPRLGGEAFF	TGTGCCAGCAGCCCCAGATTAGGGGGTGAAGCTTTCTTT
TRBD1	TRBV5-1	NA	TRBJ2-3	CASRSGTAQSTDTQYF	TGCGCCAGCAGGTCTGGGACAGCCCAGAGCACAGATACGCAGTATTTT
TRBD2	TRBV10-3	NA	TRBJ2-7	CAISDGLAGSTYEQYF	TGTGCCATCAGTGATGGGCTAGCGGGTTCTACCTACGAGCAGTACTTC
NA	TRBV12-3/TRBV12-4	NA	TRBJ2-1	CASSLEPASEQFF	TGTGCCAGCAGTTTAGAACCCGCTAGTGAGCAGTTCTTC
NA	TRBV19	NA	TRBJ2-1	CASTPWSRTASYNEQFF	TGTGCCAGTACCCCCTGGTCGCGGACAGCCTCCTACAATGAGCAGTTCTTC
TRBD1	TRBV13	NA	TRBJ1-1	CASSTRQGGNTEAFF	TGTGCCAGCAGCACCCGACAGGGGGGGAACACTGAAGCTTTCTTT
NA	TRBV6-6	few	TRBJ1-2	CASSWQSYGYTF	TGTGCCAGCAGTTGGCAGTCCTATGGCTACACCTTC
TRBD2	TRBV13	NA	TRBJ2-5	CASSGRTSGGAGETQYF	TGTGCCAGCAGCGGCCGGACTAGCGGGGGGGCCGGGGAGACCCAGTACTTC
NA	TRBV2	few	TRBJ1-5	CASSEAMSNQPQHF	TGTGCCAGCAGTGAAGCCATGAGCAATCAGCCCCAGCATTTT
NA	TRBV7-9	NA	TRBJ1-2	CASTAGSYGYTF	TGTGCCAGCACCGCGGGCAGCTATGGCTACACCTTC
NA	TRBV6-5	NA	TRBJ2-6	CASRVQGTGANVLTF	TGTGCCAGCAGGGTCCAGGGGACTGGGGCCAACGTCCTGACTTTC
NA	TRBV6-5	NA	TRBJ1-2	CASSYGQGPNYGYTF	TGTGCCAGCAGTTACGGGCAGGGGCCCAACTATGGCTACACCTTC
TRBD1	TRBV27	NA	TRBJ2-7	CASSDQARDRGSLYF	TGTGCCAGCAGTGACCAAGCCCGGGACAGGGGGTCCCTGTACTTC